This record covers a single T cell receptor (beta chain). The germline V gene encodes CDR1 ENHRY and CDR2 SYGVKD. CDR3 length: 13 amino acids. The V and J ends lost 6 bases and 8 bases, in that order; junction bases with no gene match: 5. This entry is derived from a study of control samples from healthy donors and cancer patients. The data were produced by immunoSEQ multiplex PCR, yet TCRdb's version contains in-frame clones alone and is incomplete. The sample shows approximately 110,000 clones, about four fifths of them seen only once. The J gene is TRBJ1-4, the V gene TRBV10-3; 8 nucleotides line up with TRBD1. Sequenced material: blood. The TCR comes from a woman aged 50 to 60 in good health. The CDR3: CAISGQGVEKLFF. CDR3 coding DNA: TGTGCCATCAGCGGACAGGGAGTGGAAAAACTGTTTTTT.